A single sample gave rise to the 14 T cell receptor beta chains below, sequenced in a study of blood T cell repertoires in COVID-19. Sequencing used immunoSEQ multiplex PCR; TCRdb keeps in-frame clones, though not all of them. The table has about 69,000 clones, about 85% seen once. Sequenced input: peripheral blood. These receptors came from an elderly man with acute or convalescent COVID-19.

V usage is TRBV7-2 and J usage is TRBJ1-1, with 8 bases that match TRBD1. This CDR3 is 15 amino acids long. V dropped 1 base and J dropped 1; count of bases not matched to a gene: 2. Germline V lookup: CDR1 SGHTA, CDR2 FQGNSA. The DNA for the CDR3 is TGTGCCAGCAGCTTAGTCGGGACAGGGAACACTGAAGCTTTCTTT. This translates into CASSLVGTGNTEAFF.

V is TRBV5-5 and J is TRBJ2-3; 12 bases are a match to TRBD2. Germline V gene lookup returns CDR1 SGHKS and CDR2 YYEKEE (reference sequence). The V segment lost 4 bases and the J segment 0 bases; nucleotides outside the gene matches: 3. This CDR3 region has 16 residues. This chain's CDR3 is CASSPGTSGSTDTQYF. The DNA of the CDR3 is TGTGCCAGCAGCCCGGGGACTAGCGGGAGCACAGATACGCAGTATTTT.

The CDR3 region is CASSGPRQAGNTIYF. CDR3 coding DNA: TGTGCCAGTAGTGGCCCCCGACAGGCTGGAAACACCATATATTTT. V usage is TRBV19 and J usage is TRBJ1-3; possibly TRBD1 for D (6 bases). The CDR3 extends over 15 amino acids. The V gene lost 5 bases and the J gene lost 2 bases, with 13 bases spanning the gap. CDR1 LNHDA and CDR2 SQIVND come from the germline V gene (reference sequence). Drawing the rest from reference TRBV19 and TRBJ1-3, the complete variable domain is DGGITQSPKYLFRKEGQNVTLSCEQNLNHDAMYWYRQDPGQGLRLIYYSQIVNDFQKGDIAEGYSVSREKKESFPLTVTSAQKNPTAFYLCASSGPRQAGNTIYFGEGSWLTVV.

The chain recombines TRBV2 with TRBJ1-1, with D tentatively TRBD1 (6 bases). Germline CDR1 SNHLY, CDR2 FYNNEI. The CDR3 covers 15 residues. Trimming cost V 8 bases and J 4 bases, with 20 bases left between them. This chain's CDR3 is CASLPTMGASTEAFF. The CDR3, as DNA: TGTGCCAGCCTGCCGACAATGGGGGCTAGCACTGAAGCTTTCTTT. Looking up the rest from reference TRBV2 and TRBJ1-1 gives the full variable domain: EPEVTQTPSHQVTQMGQEVILRCVPISNHLYFYWYRQILGQKVEFLVSFYNNEISEKSEIFDDQFSVERPDGSNFTLKIRSTKLEDSAMYFCASLPTMGASTEAFFGQGTRLTVV.

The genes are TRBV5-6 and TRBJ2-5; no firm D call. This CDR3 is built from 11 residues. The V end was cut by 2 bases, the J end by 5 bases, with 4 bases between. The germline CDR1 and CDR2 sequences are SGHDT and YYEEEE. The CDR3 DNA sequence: TGTGCCAGCAGCTTTATGGAGACCCAGTACTTC. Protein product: CASSFMETQYF.

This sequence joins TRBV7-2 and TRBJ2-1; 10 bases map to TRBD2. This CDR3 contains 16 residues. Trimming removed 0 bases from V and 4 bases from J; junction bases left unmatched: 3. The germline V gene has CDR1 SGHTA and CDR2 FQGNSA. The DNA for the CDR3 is TGTGCCAGCAGCTTAGCAGGGACTAGCGCTTACAATGAGCAGTTCTTC. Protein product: CASSLAGTSAYNEQFF.

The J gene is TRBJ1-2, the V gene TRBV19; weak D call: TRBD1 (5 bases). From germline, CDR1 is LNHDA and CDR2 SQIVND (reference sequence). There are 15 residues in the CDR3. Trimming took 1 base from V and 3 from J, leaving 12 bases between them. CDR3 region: CASSIGQTKYYGYTF. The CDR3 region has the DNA TGTGCCAGTAGTATAGGACAGACAAAGTACTATGGCTACACCTTC.

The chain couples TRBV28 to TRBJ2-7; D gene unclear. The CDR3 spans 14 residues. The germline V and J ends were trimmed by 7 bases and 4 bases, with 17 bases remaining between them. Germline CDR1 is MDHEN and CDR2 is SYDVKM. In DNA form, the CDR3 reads TGTGCCAGCACCATAAGTATGGGCCTGTACGAGCAGTACTTC. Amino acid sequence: CASTISMGLYEQYF.

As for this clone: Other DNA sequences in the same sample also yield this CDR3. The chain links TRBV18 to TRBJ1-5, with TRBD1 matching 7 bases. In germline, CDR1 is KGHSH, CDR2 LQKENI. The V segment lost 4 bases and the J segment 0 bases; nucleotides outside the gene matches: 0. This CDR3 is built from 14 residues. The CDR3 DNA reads TGTGCCAGCTCACGACAGGGTAGCAATCAGCCCCAGCATTTT. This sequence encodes CASSRQGSNQPQHF.

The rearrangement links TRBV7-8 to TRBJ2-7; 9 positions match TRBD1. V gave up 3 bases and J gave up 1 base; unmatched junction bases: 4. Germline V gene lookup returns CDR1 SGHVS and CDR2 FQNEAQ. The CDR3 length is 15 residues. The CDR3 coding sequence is TGTGCCAGCAGCTTCGACAGGGGGGAGTCCTACGAGCAGTACTTC. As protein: CASSFDRGESYEQYF.

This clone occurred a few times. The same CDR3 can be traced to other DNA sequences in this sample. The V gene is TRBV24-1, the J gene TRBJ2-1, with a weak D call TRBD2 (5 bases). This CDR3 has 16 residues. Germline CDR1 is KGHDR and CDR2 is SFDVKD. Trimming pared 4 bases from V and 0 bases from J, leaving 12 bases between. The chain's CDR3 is CATSDPSGSSYNEQFF. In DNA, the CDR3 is TGTGCCACCAGTGACCCAAGCGGCAGCTCCTACAATGAGCAGTTCTTC.

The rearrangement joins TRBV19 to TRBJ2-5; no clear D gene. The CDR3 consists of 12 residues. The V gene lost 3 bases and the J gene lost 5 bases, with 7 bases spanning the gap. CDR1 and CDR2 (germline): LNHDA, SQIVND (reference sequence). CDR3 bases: TGTGCCAGTAGTATTAGAGAGGAGACCCAGTACTTC. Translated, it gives CASSIREETQYF.

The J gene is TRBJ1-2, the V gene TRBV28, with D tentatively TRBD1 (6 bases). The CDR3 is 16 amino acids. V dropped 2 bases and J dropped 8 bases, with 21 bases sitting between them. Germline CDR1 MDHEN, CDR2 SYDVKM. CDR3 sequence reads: CASSLDSGGPLRGYTF. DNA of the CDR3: TGTGCCAGCAGTTTAGATTCGGGGGGGCCGTTGCGGGGCTACACCTTC.

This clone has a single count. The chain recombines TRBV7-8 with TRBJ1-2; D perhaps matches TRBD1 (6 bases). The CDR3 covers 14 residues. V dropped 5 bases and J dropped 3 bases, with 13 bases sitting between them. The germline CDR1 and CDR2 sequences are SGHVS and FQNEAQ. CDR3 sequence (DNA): TGTGCCAGCAGCCAAGAGACAGGAGACTATGGCTACACCTTC. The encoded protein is CASSQETGDYGYTF.